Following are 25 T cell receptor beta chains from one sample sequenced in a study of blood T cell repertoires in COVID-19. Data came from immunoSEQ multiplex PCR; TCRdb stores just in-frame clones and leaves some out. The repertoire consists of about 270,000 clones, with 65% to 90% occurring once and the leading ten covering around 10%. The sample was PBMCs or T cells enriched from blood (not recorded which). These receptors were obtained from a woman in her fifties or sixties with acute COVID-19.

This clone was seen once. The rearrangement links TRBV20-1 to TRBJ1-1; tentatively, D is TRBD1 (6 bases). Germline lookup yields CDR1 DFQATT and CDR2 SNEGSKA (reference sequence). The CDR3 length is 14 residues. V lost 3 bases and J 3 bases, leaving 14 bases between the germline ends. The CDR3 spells CSASLGQGYTEAFF. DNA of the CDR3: TGCAGTGCTAGTCTAGGGCAGGGGTACACTGAAGCTTTCTTT.

As DNA, the CDR3 is TGTGCCAGCAGTTACTTAGAAGAGACCCAGTACTTC. Protein: CASSYLEETQYF. V is TRBV6-6 and J is TRBJ2-5, with D hard to call. The V and J ends lost 1 base and 3 bases respectively, with 3 bases between them. The CDR3 consists of 12 residues. Germline-derived CDR1 and CDR2 are MNHNY and SVGAGI (reference sequence).

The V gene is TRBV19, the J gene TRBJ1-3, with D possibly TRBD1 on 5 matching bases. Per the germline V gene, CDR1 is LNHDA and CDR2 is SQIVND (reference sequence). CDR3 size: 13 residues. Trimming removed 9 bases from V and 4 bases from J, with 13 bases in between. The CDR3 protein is CASHKGRGNTIYF. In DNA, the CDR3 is TGTGCCAGCCATAAGGGGCGCGGAAACACCATATATTTT.

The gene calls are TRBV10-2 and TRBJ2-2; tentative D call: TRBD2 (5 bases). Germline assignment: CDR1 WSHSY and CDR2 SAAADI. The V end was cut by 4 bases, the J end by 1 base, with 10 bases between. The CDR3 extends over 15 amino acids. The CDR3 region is CASSAAAGNTGELFF. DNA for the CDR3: TGCGCCAGCAGTGCCGCCGCGGGGAACACCGGGGAGCTGTTTTTT.

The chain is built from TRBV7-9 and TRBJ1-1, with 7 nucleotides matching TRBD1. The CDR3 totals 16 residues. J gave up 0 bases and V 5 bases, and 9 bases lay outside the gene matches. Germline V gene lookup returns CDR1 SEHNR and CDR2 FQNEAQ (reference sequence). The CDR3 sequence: CASSIGTDLMNTEAFF. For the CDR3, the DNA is TGTGCCAGCAGCATCGGGACAGATCTCATGAACACTGAAGCTTTCTTT. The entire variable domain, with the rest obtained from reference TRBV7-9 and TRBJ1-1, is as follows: DTGVSQNPRHKITKRGQNVTFRCDPISEHNRLYWYRQTLGQGPEFLTYFQNEAQLEKSRLLSDRFSAERPKGSFSTLEIQRTEQGDSAMYLCASSIGTDLMNTEAFFGQGTRLTVV.

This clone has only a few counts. The CDR3 reads CASSRGQASGEQFF. As DNA, the CDR3 is TGCGCCAGCAGCCGGGGACAGGCCTCGGGTGAGCAGTTCTTC. The chain recombines TRBV4-3 with TRBJ2-1; 8 positions agree with TRBD1. The V gene's germline CDR1 is LGHNA and CDR2 YSLEER. V dropped 4 bases and J dropped 9; count of bases not matched to a gene: 8. The CDR3 extends over 14 amino acids.

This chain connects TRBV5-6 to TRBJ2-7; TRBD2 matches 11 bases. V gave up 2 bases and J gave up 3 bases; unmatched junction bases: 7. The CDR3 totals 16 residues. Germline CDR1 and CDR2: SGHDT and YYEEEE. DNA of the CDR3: TGTGCCAGCAGCTTCGGGCTAGCGGGGGGCCTCTACGAGCAGTACTTC. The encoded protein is CASSFGLAGGLYEQYF.

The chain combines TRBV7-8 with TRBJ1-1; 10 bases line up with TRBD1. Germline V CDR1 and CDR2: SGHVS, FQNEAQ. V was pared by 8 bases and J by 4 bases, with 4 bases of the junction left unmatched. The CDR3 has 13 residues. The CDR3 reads CASGTGARTEAFF. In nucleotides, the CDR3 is TGTGCCAGCGGGACAGGGGCGCGCACTGAAGCTTTCTTT.

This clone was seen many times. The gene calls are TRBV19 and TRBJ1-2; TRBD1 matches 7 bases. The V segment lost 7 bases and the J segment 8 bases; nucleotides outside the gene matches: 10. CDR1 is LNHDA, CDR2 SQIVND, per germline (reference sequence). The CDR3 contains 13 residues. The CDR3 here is CASTYYRGGGYTF. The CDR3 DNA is TGTGCCAGTACCTATTACAGGGGCGGAGGCTACACCTTC.

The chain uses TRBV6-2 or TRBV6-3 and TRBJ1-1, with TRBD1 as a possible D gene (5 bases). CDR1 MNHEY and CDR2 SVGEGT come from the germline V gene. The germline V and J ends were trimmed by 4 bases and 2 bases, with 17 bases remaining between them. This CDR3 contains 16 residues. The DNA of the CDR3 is TGTGCCAGCAGTTGGTTGATAACAGGAGTAAACACTGAAGCTTTCTTT. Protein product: CASSWLITGVNTEAFF.

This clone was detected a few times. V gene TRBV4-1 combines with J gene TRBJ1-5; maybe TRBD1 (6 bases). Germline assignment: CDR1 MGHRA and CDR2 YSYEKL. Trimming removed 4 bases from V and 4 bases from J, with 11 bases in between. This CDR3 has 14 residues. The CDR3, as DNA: TGCGCCAGCAGCCGCGAGGGGACAAATCAGCCCCAGCATTTT. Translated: CASSREGTNQPQHF.

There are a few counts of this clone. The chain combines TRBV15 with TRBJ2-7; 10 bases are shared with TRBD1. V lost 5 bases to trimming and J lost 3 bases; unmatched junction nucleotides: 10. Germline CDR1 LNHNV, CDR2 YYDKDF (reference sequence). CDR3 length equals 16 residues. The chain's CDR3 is CATSRTGTGVLYEQYF. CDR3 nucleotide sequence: TGTGCCACCAGCCGTACCGGGACAGGGGTACTCTACGAGCAGTACTTC.

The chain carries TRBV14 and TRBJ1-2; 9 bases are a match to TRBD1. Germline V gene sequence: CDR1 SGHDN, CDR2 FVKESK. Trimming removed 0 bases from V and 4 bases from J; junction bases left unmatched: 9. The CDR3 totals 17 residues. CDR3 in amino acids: CASSQDAGTGRTYGYTF. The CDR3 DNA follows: TGTGCCAGCAGCCAAGACGCCGGGACAGGGCGTACCTATGGCTACACCTTC. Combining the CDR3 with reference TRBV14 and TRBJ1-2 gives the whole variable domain EAGVTQFPSHSVIEKGQTVTLRCDPISGHDNLYWYRRVMGKEIKFLLHFVKESKQDESGMPNNRFLAERTGGTYSTLKVQPAELEDSGVYFCASSQDAGTGRTYGYTFGSGTRLTVV.

The CDR3 reads CATSRDQGSGMEAFF. CDR3 sequence (DNA): TGTGCCACCAGCAGAGATCAGGGGTCGGGGATGGAAGCTTTCTTT. J is TRBJ1-1 and V is TRBV15, with D possibly being TRBD1 (6 bases). With 0 bases removed from V and 8 bases from J, the gap between germline ends came to 16 bases. CDR1 is LNHNV, CDR2 YYDKDF, per germline (reference sequence). The CDR3 spans 15 residues.

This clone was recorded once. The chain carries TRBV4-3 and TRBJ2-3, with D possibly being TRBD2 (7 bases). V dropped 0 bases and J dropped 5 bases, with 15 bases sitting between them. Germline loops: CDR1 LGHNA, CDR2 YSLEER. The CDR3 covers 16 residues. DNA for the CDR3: TGCGCCAGCAGCCAAGACGGACGGGGGGCTGGAGATACGCAGTATTTT. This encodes CASSQDGRGAGDTQYF.

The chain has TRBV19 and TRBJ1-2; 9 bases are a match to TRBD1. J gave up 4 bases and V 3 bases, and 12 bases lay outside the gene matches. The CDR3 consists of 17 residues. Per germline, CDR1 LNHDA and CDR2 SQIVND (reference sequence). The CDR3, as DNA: TGTGCCAGTAGTATCCTCGCACCGGGACAGGGCCCCTATGGCTACACCTTC. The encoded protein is CASSILAPGQGPYGYTF.

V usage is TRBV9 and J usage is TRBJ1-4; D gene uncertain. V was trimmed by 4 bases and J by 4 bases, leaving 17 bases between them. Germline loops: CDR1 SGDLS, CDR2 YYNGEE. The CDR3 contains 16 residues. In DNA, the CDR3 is TGTGCCAGCAGCCCAGCGTTCCAGAGAAATAATGAAAAACTGTTTTTT. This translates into CASSPAFQRNNEKLFF.

The CDR3 sequence is CASSQGSGARTNEKLFF. The CDR3 bases are TGTGCCAGCAGCCAAGGGTCTGGGGCTCGGACTAATGAAAAACTGTTTTTT. The chain joins TRBV7-9 to TRBJ1-4; tentatively, D is TRBD1 (5 bases). This CDR3 contains 17 residues. Trimming cost V 5 bases and J 2 bases, with 18 bases left between them. Germline assignment: CDR1 SEHNR and CDR2 FQNEAQ (reference sequence).

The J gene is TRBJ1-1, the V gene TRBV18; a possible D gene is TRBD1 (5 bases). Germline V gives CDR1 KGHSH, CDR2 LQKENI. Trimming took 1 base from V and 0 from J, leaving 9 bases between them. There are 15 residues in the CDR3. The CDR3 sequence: CASSPRTDMNTEAFF. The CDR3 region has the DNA TGTGCCAGCTCACCACGGACGGACATGAACACTGAAGCTTTCTTT.

This CDR3 reads CASSQRLAGNQETQYF. For the CDR3, the DNA is TGCGCCAGCAGCCAACGACTAGCGGGGAACCAAGAGACCCAGTACTTC. The chain combines TRBV4-3 with TRBJ2-5; TRBD2 matches at 11 bases. V trimming: 2 bases; J trimming: 0 bases; junction bases outside the gene matches: 2. Germline V CDR1 and CDR2: LGHNA, YSLEER. CDR3 length: 16 amino acids.

The CDR3 nucleotides are TGTGCCAGCAGTGTAATCGGCAGCGGGGGTCTCACAGATACGCAGTATTTT. Amino acid sequence: CASSVIGSGGLTDTQYF. The chain couples TRBV2 to TRBJ2-3; 8 bases are shared with TRBD2. CDR1 SNHLY and CDR2 FYNNEI come from the germline V gene. V was clipped by 4 bases and J by 2 bases; unmatched bases: 11. The CDR3 length is 17 residues.

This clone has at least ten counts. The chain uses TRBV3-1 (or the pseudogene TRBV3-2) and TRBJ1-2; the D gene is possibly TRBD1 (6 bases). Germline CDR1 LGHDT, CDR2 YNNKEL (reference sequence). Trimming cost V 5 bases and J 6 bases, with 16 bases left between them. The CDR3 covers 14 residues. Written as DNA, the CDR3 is TGTGCCAGCAGCTCCCCCGACAGGCTGGATGGCTACACCTTC. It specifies CASSSPDRLDGYTF.

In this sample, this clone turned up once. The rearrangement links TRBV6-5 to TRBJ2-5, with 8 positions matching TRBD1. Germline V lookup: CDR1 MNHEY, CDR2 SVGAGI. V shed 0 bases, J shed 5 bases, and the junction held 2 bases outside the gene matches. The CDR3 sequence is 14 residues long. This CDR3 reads CASSYSGQGETQYF. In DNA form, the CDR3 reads TGTGCCAGCAGTTACTCCGGACAGGGTGAGACCCAGTACTTC.

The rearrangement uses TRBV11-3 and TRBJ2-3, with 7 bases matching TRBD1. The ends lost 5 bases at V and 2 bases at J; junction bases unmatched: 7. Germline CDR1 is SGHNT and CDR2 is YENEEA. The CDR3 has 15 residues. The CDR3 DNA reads TGTGCCAGCAGCAAAGGGGGCGGCCCCACAGATACGCAGTATTTT. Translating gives CASSKGGGPTDTQYF.

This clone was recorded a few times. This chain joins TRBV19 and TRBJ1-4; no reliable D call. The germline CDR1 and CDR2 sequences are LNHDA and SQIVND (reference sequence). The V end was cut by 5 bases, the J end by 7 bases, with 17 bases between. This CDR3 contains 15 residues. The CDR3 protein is CASSPAKRAGEKLFF. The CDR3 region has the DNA TGTGCCAGTAGTCCCGCGAAGAGGGCTGGTGAAAAACTGTTTTTT.